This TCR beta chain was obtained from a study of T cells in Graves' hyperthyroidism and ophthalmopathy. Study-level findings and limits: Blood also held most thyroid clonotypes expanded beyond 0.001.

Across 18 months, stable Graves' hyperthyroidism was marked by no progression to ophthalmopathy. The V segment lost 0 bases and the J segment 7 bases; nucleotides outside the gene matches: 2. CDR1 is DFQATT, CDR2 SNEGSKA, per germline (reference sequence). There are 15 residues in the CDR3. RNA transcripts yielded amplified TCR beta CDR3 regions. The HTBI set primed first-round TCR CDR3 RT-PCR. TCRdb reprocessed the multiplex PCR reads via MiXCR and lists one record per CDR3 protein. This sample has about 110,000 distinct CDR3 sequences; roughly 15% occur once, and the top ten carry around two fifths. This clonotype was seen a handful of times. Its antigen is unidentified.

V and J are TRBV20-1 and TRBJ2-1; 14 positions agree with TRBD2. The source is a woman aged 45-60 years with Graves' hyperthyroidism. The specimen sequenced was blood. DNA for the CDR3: TGCAGTGCTAGAGAGGGGACTAGCGGGGGAAATGAGCAGTTCTTC. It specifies CSAREGTSGGNEQFF.